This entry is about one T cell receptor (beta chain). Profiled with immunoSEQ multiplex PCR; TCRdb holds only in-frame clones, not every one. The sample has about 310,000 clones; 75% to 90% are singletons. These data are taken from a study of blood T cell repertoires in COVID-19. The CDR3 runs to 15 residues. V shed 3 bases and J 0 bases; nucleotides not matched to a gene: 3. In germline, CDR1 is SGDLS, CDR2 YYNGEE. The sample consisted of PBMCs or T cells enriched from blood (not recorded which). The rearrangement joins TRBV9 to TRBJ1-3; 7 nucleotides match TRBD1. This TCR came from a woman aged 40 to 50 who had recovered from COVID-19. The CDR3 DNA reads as TGTGCCAGCAGCGGTGGGACAGCCTCTGGAAACACCATATATTTT. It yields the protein CASSGGTASGNTIYF. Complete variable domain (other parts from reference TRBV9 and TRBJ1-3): DSGVTQTPKHLITATGQRVTLRCSPRSGDLSVYWYQQSLDQGLQFLIQYYNGEERAKGNILERFSAQQFPDLHSELNLSSLELGDSALYFCASSGGTASGNTIYFGEGSWLTVV.